This T cell receptor (beta chain) was captured by sequencing in a study of molecular identifiers for immune sequencing clone quantification. The table lists this clonotype with many counts. V gave up 7 bases and J gave up 2 bases, with 12 bases separating them. CDR3 length equals 13 residues. CDR1 and CDR2 (germline): ENHRY, SYGVKD. The authors built bulk TCR libraries by previously described methods with listed TCR primers. TCRdb processed the PCR reads anew with MiXCR; each CDR3 protein has one entry. The sample has approximately 93,000 distinct CDR3 sequences; around 27% are singletons. Sorted naive CD8 T cells, about 17,000 to 1,000,000, were sequenced from 10%, 30% or 50% RNA. For naive CD8 T cells, sorting used the CD8+CD4-CCR7+CD45RA+ phenotype.

This chain links TRBV10-3 with TRBJ2-7, with D hard to call. The specimen sequenced was naive CD8+ T cells from blood, with Jurkat cell RNA spiked in. The sample's subset: FACS-sorted CD8+CD4-CCR7+CD45RA+ naive T cells. The clonotype originates from a human donor in good health. Some libraries in this study had Jurkat cell RNA spiked in. The CDR3 sequence is CAITSANAYEQYF. DNA of the CDR3: TGTGCCATCACCAGTGCGAACGCCTACGAGCAGTACTTC.